This TCR beta chain is drawn from a study of T-cell reconstitution after alpha-beta-depleted transplantation in children. Whole-study findings and limits: Reportedly, roughly two months post-transplant, alpha-beta T cells arose from several hundred expanded graft clones. Diversity and T-cell counts at one year after transplant derived mostly from new T cells. Elevated TCRbeta diversity at day 60 was traced, in some patients, to surviving recipient T cells and thymic progenitors.

A few counts support this clonotype. The target antigen is unknown. It was with unique molecular identifiers that the TCRbeta library was prepared. TCRdb analysed the PCR reads with MiXCR anew, one entry per CDR3 protein. Among 120,000 or so distinct CDR3 sequences listed, about 23% were seen once. Trimming stripped 5 bases from V and 2 bases from J, with 11 bases between. Germline V CDR1 and CDR2: SGHVS, FNYEAQ. This CDR3 comprises 14 residues. This TCR came from a male patient between 2 and 9 years old who had a stem cell transplant for chronic granulomatous disease, so the T cells may come from the graft donor. Specimen: PBMCs, mostly from graft donor cells, collected 180 days after TCRalphabeta/CD19-depleted stem cell transplant. This sequence joins TRBV7-6 and TRBJ2-3; D is unresolved. The CDR3 sequence: CASSHNGPTDTQYF. CDR3 coding DNA: TGTGCCAGCAGCCATAACGGGCCCACAGATACGCAGTATTTT. Based on the CDR3 plus reference TRBV7-6 and TRBJ2-3, the full variable domain is GAGVSQSPRYKVTKRGQDVALRCDPISGHVSLYWYRQALGQGPEFLTYFNYEAQQDKSGLPNDRFSAERPEGSISTLTIQRTEQRDSAMYRCASSHNGPTDTQYFGPGTRLTVL.